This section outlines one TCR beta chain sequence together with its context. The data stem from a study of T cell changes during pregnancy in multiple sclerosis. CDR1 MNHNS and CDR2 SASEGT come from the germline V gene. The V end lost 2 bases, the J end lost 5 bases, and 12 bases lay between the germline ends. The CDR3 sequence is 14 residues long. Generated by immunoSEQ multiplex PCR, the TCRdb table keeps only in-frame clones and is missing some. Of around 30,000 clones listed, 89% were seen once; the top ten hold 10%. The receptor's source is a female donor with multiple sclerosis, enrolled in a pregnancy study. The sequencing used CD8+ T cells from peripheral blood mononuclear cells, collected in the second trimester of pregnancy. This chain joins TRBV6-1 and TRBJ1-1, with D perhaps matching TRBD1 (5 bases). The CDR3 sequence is CASSERRASTEAFF. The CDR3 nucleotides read TGTGCCAGCAGTGAACGCAGGGCTTCAACTGAAGCTTTCTTT.